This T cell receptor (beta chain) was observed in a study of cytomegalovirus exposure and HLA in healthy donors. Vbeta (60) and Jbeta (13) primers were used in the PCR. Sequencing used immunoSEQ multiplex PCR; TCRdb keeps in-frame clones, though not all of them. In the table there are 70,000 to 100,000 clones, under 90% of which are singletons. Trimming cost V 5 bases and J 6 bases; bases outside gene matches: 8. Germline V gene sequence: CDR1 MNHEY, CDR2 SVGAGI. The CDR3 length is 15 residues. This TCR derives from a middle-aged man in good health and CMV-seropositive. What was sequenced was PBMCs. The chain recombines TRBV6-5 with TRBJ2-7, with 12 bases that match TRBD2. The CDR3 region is CASSGPTSGRLEQYF. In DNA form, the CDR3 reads TGTGCCAGCAGTGGGCCTACTAGCGGGAGGCTCGAGCAGTACTTC.